Listed below are T cell receptor beta chains from one sample, sequenced in a study of blood T cells in healthy people across ages. Each CDR3 protein is one row after TCRdb ran MiXCR on the 5' RACE reads. The sample lists 550,000 to 750,000 distinct CDR3 sequences; around 21% were seen once. Sequencing input: blood. These receptors were taken from a man aged 70 or older in good health. Both conserved end residues are part of each CDR3. Fields, in order: D gene, V gene, J gene, CDR3 length, clone size, CDR3 protein, CDR3 DNA. A D gene is named only where the DNA matches it firmly. Expanded clones get a size class; other rows say once, few or many, or leave the size out.

D gene: -; V gene: TRBV27; J gene: TRBJ1-2; CDR3 length: 15; clone size: few; CDR3 protein: CASSLDREANYGYTF; CDR3 DNA: TGTGCCAGCAGTTTGGACCGCGAAGCTAACTATGGCTACACCTTC
D gene: TRBD1; V gene: TRBV11-2; J gene: TRBJ2-7; CDR3 length: 13; clone size: once; CDR3 protein: CASSVGTGFEQYF; CDR3 DNA: TGTGCCAGCAGCGTAGGGACAGGGTTCGAGCAGTACTTC
D gene: -; V gene: TRBV7-2; J gene: TRBJ1-2; CDR3 length: 13; clone size: -; CDR3 protein: CASSFSGARGYTF; CDR3 DNA: TGTGCCAGCAGCTTCTCAGGGGCGCGAGGCTACACCTTC
D gene: TRBD2; V gene: TRBV7-2; J gene: TRBJ2-1; CDR3 length: 16; clone size: -; CDR3 protein: CASSQGLAGGYYEQFF; CDR3 DNA: TGTGCCAGCAGCCAAGGACTAGCGGGAGGGTATTATGAGCAGTTCTTC
D gene: -; V gene: TRBV10-3; J gene: TRBJ2-7; CDR3 length: 14; clone size: -; CDR3 protein: CAIMMDQGINEQYF; CDR3 DNA: TGTGCCATCATGATGGACCAGGGGATAAACGAGCAGTACTTC
D gene: TRBD1; V gene: TRBV5-1; J gene: TRBJ2-7; CDR3 length: 13; clone size: many; CDR3 protein: CASSSDREHEQYF; CDR3 DNA: TGCGCCAGCAGCTCCGACAGGGAACACGAGCAGTACTTC
D gene: -; V gene: TRBV25-1; J gene: TRBJ2-5; CDR3 length: 13; clone size: -; CDR3 protein: CASRRDNQETQYF; CDR3 DNA: TGTGCCAGCAGAAGGGACAACCAAGAGACCCAGTACTTC
D gene: TRBD2; V gene: TRBV28; J gene: TRBJ2-1; CDR3 length: 16; clone size: -; CDR3 protein: CASSPAVSGSYNEQFF; CDR3 DNA: TGTGCCAGCAGTCCCGCGGTTAGCGGGAGCTACAATGAGCAGTTCTTC
D gene: -; V gene: TRBV5-1; J gene: TRBJ2-6; CDR3 length: 15; clone size: few; CDR3 protein: CASSLAGVPANVLTF; CDR3 DNA: TGCGCCAGCAGCTTGGCAGGGGTTCCGGCCAACGTCCTGACTTTC
D gene: -; V gene: TRBV10-3; J gene: TRBJ2-5; CDR3 length: 14; clone size: -; CDR3 protein: CAISDRGEGETQYF; CDR3 DNA: TGTGCCATCAGTGACCGGGGAGAGGGAGAGACCCAGTACTTC
D gene: -; V gene: TRBV7-9; J gene: TRBJ1-1; CDR3 length: 16; clone size: once; CDR3 protein: CASSPTRRTMNTEAFF; CDR3 DNA: TGTGCCAGCAGCCCTACCCGTCGCACAATGAACACTGAAGCTTTCTTT
D gene: -; V gene: TRBV9; J gene: TRBJ2-7; CDR3 length: 15; clone size: once; CDR3 protein: CASSVALGPGYKQYF; CDR3 DNA: TGTGCCAGCAGCGTAGCTTTAGGGCCGGGCTACAAGCAGTACTTC
D gene: -; V gene: TRBV3-1; J gene: TRBJ2-2; CDR3 length: 12; clone size: many; CDR3 protein: CASSRETGELFF; CDR3 DNA: TGTGCCAGCAGCCGCGAGACCGGGGAGCTGTTTTTT
D gene: TRBD1; V gene: TRBV9; J gene: TRBJ2-2; CDR3 length: 17; clone size: many; CDR3 protein: CASSVDAGTGGTGELFF; CDR3 DNA: TGTGCCAGCAGCGTCGACGCCGGGACAGGTGGCACCGGGGAGCTGTTTTTT
D gene: TRBD1; V gene: TRBV6-2/TRBV6-3; J gene: TRBJ2-7; CDR3 length: 15; clone size: many; CDR3 protein: CASSYSRDSSYEQYF; CDR3 DNA: TGTGCCAGCAGTTACTCTCGGGACAGTTCCTACGAGCAGTACTTC
D gene: -; V gene: TRBV28; J gene: TRBJ2-7; CDR3 length: 9; clone size: few; CDR3 protein: CAPAVEQYF; CDR3 DNA: TGTGCCCCCGCCGTCGAGCAGTACTTC
D gene: TRBD2; V gene: TRBV5-1; J gene: TRBJ2-7; CDR3 length: 15; clone size: -; CDR3 protein: CASSPGLAEGNEQYF; CDR3 DNA: TGCGCCAGCAGCCCAGGACTAGCGGAGGGCAACGAGCAGTACTTC
D gene: -; V gene: TRBV6-5; J gene: TRBJ1-1; CDR3 length: 11; clone size: -; CDR3 protein: CATQMNTEAFF; CDR3 DNA: TGTGCCACTCAAATGAACACTGAAGCTTTCTTT
D gene: TRBD2; V gene: TRBV20-1; J gene: TRBJ2-1; CDR3 length: 17; clone size: many; CDR3 protein: CSARDSGRLARYNEQFF; CDR3 DNA: TGCAGTGCTAGAGATTCCGGCCGACTAGCGCGCTACAATGAGCAGTTCTTC
D gene: -; V gene: TRBV7-9; J gene: TRBJ2-2; CDR3 length: 13; clone size: few; CDR3 protein: CASTFGGTGELFF; CDR3 DNA: TGTGCCAGCACCTTTGGGGGCACCGGGGAGCTGTTTTTT
D gene: -; V gene: TRBV2; J gene: TRBJ2-3; CDR3 length: 12; clone size: few; CDR3 protein: CASSTGRGTQYF; CDR3 DNA: TGTGCCAGCAGTACAGGGCGGGGTACGCAGTATTTT
D gene: -; V gene: TRBV20-1; J gene: TRBJ2-5; CDR3 length: 16; clone size: few; CDR3 protein: CSARIGQGGFGETQYF; CDR3 DNA: TGCAGTGCTAGAATCGGCCAGGGGGGATTCGGGGAGACCCAGTACTTC
D gene: -; V gene: TRBV7-9; J gene: TRBJ1-1; CDR3 length: 12; clone size: few; CDR3 protein: CASSFGHNEAFF; CDR3 DNA: TGTGCCAGCAGCTTTGGGCACAATGAAGCTTTCTTT
D gene: TRBD2; V gene: TRBV5-1; J gene: TRBJ2-1; CDR3 length: 19; clone size: -; CDR3 protein: CASSLGLAGGPAHYNEQFF; CDR3 DNA: TGCGCCAGCAGCCTGGGACTAGCGGGAGGCCCCGCCCACTACAATGAGCAGTTCTTC
D gene: TRBD1; V gene: TRBV9; J gene: TRBJ1-4; CDR3 length: 14; clone size: few; CDR3 protein: CASSVGQQNEKLFF; CDR3 DNA: TGTGCCAGCAGCGTGGGACAGCAAAATGAAAAACTGTTTTTT
D gene: -; V gene: TRBV6-1; J gene: TRBJ2-1; CDR3 length: 16; clone size: many; CDR3 protein: CASSLVTDPSYNEQFF; CDR3 DNA: TGTGCCAGCAGCCTAGTAACAGATCCTTCCTACAATGAGCAGTTCTTC
D gene: TRBD2; V gene: TRBV20-1; J gene: TRBJ2-1; CDR3 length: 16; clone size: -; CDR3 protein: CSARTSYRGRGDEQFF; CDR3 DNA: TGCAGTGCTAGGACGTCGTACCGCGGGAGAGGGGATGAGCAGTTCTTC
D gene: -; V gene: TRBV7-9; J gene: TRBJ1-2; CDR3 length: 14; clone size: -; CDR3 protein: CASSLRGFTYGYTF; CDR3 DNA: TGTGCCAGCAGCTTACGTGGGTTCACCTATGGCTACACCTTC
D gene: -; V gene: TRBV6-2/TRBV6-3; J gene: TRBJ2-3; CDR3 length: 13; clone size: -; CDR3 protein: CASSFVASDTQYF; CDR3 DNA: TGTGCCAGCAGTTTTGTGGCGTCAGATACGCAGTATTTT
D gene: TRBD1; V gene: TRBV7-9; J gene: TRBJ2-1; CDR3 length: 19; clone size: -; CDR3 protein: CASSLSGVHRDRGRDEQFF; CDR3 DNA: TGTGCCAGCAGCTTAAGTGGGGTCCACCGGGACAGGGGGCGGGATGAGCAGTTCTTC
D gene: -; V gene: TRBV4-1; J gene: TRBJ1-4; CDR3 length: 15; clone size: -; CDR3 protein: CASSQEGLLNEKLFF; CDR3 DNA: TGCGCCAGCAGCCAAGAGGGACTGCTTAATGAAAAACTGTTTTTT
D gene: TRBD2; V gene: TRBV20-1; J gene: TRBJ2-3; CDR3 length: 12; clone size: -; CDR3 protein: CGPSGSADTQYF; CDR3 DNA: TGCGGACCAAGCGGGAGCGCAGATACGCAGTATTTT
D gene: -; V gene: TRBV7-9; J gene: TRBJ2-3; CDR3 length: 12; clone size: -; CDR3 protein: CASTPWADTQYF; CDR3 DNA: TGTGCCAGCACCCCTTGGGCAGATACGCAGTATTTT
D gene: -; V gene: TRBV3-1; J gene: TRBJ1-2; CDR3 length: 13; clone size: -; CDR3 protein: CASSQDSSYGYTF; CDR3 DNA: TGTGCCAGCAGCCAAGATTCCTCATATGGCTACACCTTC
D gene: -; V gene: TRBV5-1; J gene: TRBJ2-5; CDR3 length: 15; clone size: few; CDR3 protein: CASSLVPGAQETQYF; CDR3 DNA: TGCGCCAGCAGCTTGGTCCCCGGAGCCCAAGAGACCCAGTACTTC
D gene: -; V gene: TRBV12-3/TRBV12-4; J gene: TRBJ1-2; CDR3 length: 13; clone size: -; CDR3 protein: CASGYRESYGYTF; CDR3 DNA: TGTGCCAGCGGCTACAGGGAATCCTATGGCTACACCTTC
D gene: -; V gene: TRBV10-3; J gene: TRBJ2-7; CDR3 length: 13; clone size: many; CDR3 protein: CAIGKDREGEQYF; CDR3 DNA: TGTGCCATCGGCAAGGACAGGGAGGGCGAGCAGTACTTC
D gene: -; V gene: TRBV7-9; J gene: TRBJ2-5; CDR3 length: 13; clone size: -; CDR3 protein: CASSLGWRETQHF; CDR3 DNA: TGTGCCAGCAGCTTAGGTTGGAGGGAGACCCAGCACTTC
D gene: -; V gene: TRBV4-1; J gene: TRBJ1-2; CDR3 length: 16; clone size: -; CDR3 protein: CASSQKMGWRYYGYTF; CDR3 DNA: TGCGCCAGCAGCCAAAAAATGGGGTGGAGGTACTATGGCTACACCTTC
D gene: -; V gene: TRBV7-2; J gene: TRBJ2-1; CDR3 length: 11; clone size: few; CDR3 protein: CANSLRREQFF; CDR3 DNA: TGTGCCAACAGCTTACGGCGGGAGCAGTTCTTC
D gene: TRBD2; V gene: TRBV20-1; J gene: TRBJ2-5; CDR3 length: 14; clone size: few; CDR3 protein: CSASQPGGSETQYF; CDR3 DNA: TGCAGTGCTAGCCAGCCCGGGGGGAGTGAGACCCAGTACTTC
D gene: TRBD2; V gene: TRBV10-3; J gene: TRBJ2-2; CDR3 length: 18; clone size: -; CDR3 protein: CAISDPRGLAANTGELFF; CDR3 DNA: TGTGCCATCAGTGATCCCAGAGGACTAGCGGCGAACACCGGGGAGCTGTTTTTT
D gene: -; V gene: TRBV12-3/TRBV12-4; J gene: TRBJ2-3; CDR3 length: 16; clone size: few; CDR3 protein: CASSFFGGGPTDTQYF; CDR3 DNA: TGTGCCAGCAGTTTTTTTGGGGGGGGCCCCACAGATACGCAGTATTTT
D gene: -; V gene: TRBV3-1; J gene: TRBJ1-1; CDR3 length: 11; clone size: -; CDR3 protein: CASSRMGEAFF; CDR3 DNA: TGTGCCAGCAGCCGGATGGGAGAAGCTTTCTTT
D gene: -; V gene: TRBV5-1; J gene: TRBJ1-2; CDR3 length: 14; clone size: -; CDR3 protein: CASRRDEASYGYTF; CDR3 DNA: TGCGCCAGCAGGAGGGACGAAGCTAGCTATGGCTACACCTTC
D gene: -; V gene: TRBV19; J gene: TRBJ2-2; CDR3 length: 14; clone size: -; CDR3 protein: CASSIGGTTGELFF; CDR3 DNA: TGTGCCAGTAGTATAGGCGGAACCACCGGGGAGCTGTTTTTT
D gene: TRBD2; V gene: TRBV4-1; J gene: TRBJ2-7; CDR3 length: 15; clone size: few; CDR3 protein: CASSLELAEPYEQYF; CDR3 DNA: TGCGCCAGCAGCCTCGAACTAGCGGAGCCCTACGAGCAGTACTTC
D gene: -; V gene: TRBV11-2; J gene: TRBJ1-2; CDR3 length: 14; clone size: once; CDR3 protein: CASSLGSRTEGYTF; CDR3 DNA: TGTGCCAGCAGCTTAGGAAGCCGTACGGAAGGCTACACCTTC
D gene: -; V gene: TRBV12-5; J gene: TRBJ2-7; CDR3 length: 13; clone size: -; CDR3 protein: CASRSGPSYEQYF; CDR3 DNA: TGTGCTAGTCGTAGCGGCCCTTCCTACGAGCAGTACTTC
D gene: TRBD2; V gene: TRBV27; J gene: TRBJ2-1; CDR3 length: 17; clone size: -; CDR3 protein: CASRPGTSGALMDEQFF; CDR3 DNA: TGTGCCAGCAGACCAGGGACTAGCGGAGCTCTTATGGATGAGCAGTTCTTC
D gene: -; V gene: TRBV2; J gene: TRBJ2-3; CDR3 length: 12; clone size: -; CDR3 protein: CASSDDGDTQYF; CDR3 DNA: TGTGCCAGCAGTGACGACGGAGATACGCAGTATTTT